This TCR beta chain came from a study of cytotoxic CD8 clonotypes in ibrutinib-treated CLL. Ten or more counts support this clone. Its antigen remains unknown. Study outcomes and limitations: Under treatment, the uncommon public clonotypes either contracted or remained stable.

Profiling relied on immunoSEQ multiplex PCR, and the TCRdb table lists in-frame clones only, not all of them. The table shows approximately 100,000 clones, with 50% to 65% occurring only once. The sample was PBMCs, taken after 24 months of ibrutinib treatment. This TCR derives from a human donor with chronic lymphocytic leukemia.

CDR3 region: CASSLATAGSLTDTQYF. DNA of the CDR3: TGTGCCAGCAGCTTAGCAACGGCGGGGAGTCTCACAGATACGCAGTATTTT. The rearrangement links TRBV7-8 to TRBJ2-3; D possibly corresponds to TRBD2 (6 bases). Trimming shortened V by 0 bases and J by 2 bases, and 15 bases separated the two germline ends. The CDR3 totals 17 residues. Per the germline V gene, CDR1 is SGHVS and CDR2 is FQNEAQ.